The sequence of this T cell receptor (beta chain) was determined in a study of blood T cells in healthy people across ages. Deletions cut 3 bases from V and 5 bases from J, with 5 bases between. The CDR3 is 12 residues long. The second PCR ran about 6 to 12 cycles with a sample-barcoded 5' primer and J-beta primers. TCRdb redid the calling of the 5' RACE reads with MiXCR, one entry per CDR3 protein. Counted here are roughly 1,800,000 distinct CDR3 sequences, 40% to 55% occurring once; the ten biggest clones make up 2% to 2.5%. This TCR derives from a woman in her forties in good health. The chain uses TRBV12-3 or TRBV12-4 and TRBJ1-5; D remains unclear. The specimen was blood. CDR3 bases: TGTGCCAGCAGTTTTGGGTATCAGCCCCAGCATTTT. It translates to CASSFGYQPQHF.